The clone carrying this TCR beta chain was detected only once. Germline and junction disagree at one end, which may indicate a read error. Original processing notes: Scientists estimated how many nucleated cells there were by amplifying reference gene primers. The repertoire was sequenced with immunoSEQ multiplex PCR; TCRdb's copy has only in-frame clones and lacks some. The V and J calls and the clone size are those of that table, but D and trimming were determined from the DNA. The sample includes about 300,000 clones, around four fifths of them seen just once. This sample stems from a study of blood T cell repertoires in COVID-19. At the level of the study: The study drew acute and convalescent COVID-19 samples from the United States, Italy and Spain.

This CDR3 is built from 15 residues. The chain uses TRBV23-1 and TRBJ1-3, with 9 bases that match TRBD1. TRBV23-1 carries the ORF label, with uncertain function. This sequence originates from a woman in her fifties or sixties with acute or convalescent COVID-19. Sequencing was carried out using peripheral blood. The CDR3 DNA follows: TGCGCCAGCAGTCAGCGGGACAGGGATGGATACACCATATATTTT. As protein: CASSQRDRDGYTIYF.